The 30 T cell receptor beta chains below come from one sample, sequenced in a study of molecular identifiers for immune sequencing clone quantification. TCRdb re-derived calls from the PCR reads in MiXCR, one entry per CDR3 protein. The sample includes around 25,000 distinct CDR3 sequences, about 15% of them seen just once. Sequencing was carried out using naive CD8+ T cells from blood, with Jurkat cell RNA spiked in. The subset is: FACS-sorted CD8+CD4-CCR7+CD45RA+ naive T cells. These receptors originate from a human donor in good health. Some libraries in this study had Jurkat cell RNA spiked in.

The table lists this clonotype with many counts. This sequence joins TRBV13 and TRBJ2-3, with 7 positions matching TRBD1. The length of the CDR3 is 18 residues. Looked up from germline, CDR1 is PRHDT and CDR2 is FYEKMQ (reference sequence). Germline trimming cut 5 bases from V and 4 bases from J; bases unmatched to any gene: 18. CDR3 residues: CASSVPPGTVNFPDTQYF. The DNA of the CDR3 is TGTGCCAGCAGCGTCCCCCCCGGGACAGTTAATTTCCCAGATACGCAGTATTTT.

The CDR3 region is CASSLTSGSTDTQYF. The CDR3 DNA reads as TGTGCCAGCAGCCTGACTAGCGGGAGCACAGATACGCAGTATTTT. J is TRBJ2-3 and V is TRBV7-2; 10 bases agree with TRBD2. The CDR3 spans 15 residues. Germline V CDR1 and CDR2: SGHTA, FQGNSA. The V and J ends lost 5 bases and 0 bases, in that order; junction bases with no gene match: 2.

This clonotype was seen ten or more times. The CDR3 spells CASSPLADTQYF. DNA for the CDR3: TGTGCCAGCAGCCCGCTAGCAGATACGCAGTATTTT. The rearrangement links TRBV7-6 to TRBJ2-3; D is unresolved. V lost 5 bases to trimming and J lost 4 bases, with 7 bases between them. The germline gives CDR1 SGHVS, CDR2 FNYEAQ. CDR3 size: 12 residues.

This clonotype is deemed medium-sized (0.01 to 0.1%). V and J are TRBV7-9 and TRBJ2-2; tentatively, D is TRBD2 (6 bases). V lost 6 bases and J lost 2, with 10 bases in between. There are 14 residues in the CDR3. Germline CDR1 SEHNR, CDR2 FQNEAQ (reference sequence). CDR3 DNA: TGTGCCAGCAGGAATGGACTAAACACCGGGGAGCTGTTTTTT. Its translation is CASRNGLNTGELFF. Full variable domain (rest looked up from reference TRBV7-9 and TRBJ2-2): DTGVSQNPRHKITKRGQNVTFRCDPISEHNRLYWYRQTLGQGPEFLTYFQNEAQLEKSRLLSDRFSAERPKGSFSTLEIQRTEQGDSAMYLCASRNGLNTGELFFGEGSRLTVL.

Concerning this clonotype: A much bigger clone sits one base away, suggesting this may be a read error. The chain combines TRBV19 with TRBJ1-5; TRBD1 matches 9 bases. The CDR3 is 15 amino acids. Looked up from germline, CDR1 is LNHDA and CDR2 is SQIVND (reference sequence). CDR3 loop: CAGSLGQGYGQPQHF. The CDR3 nucleotides are TGTGCCGGTAGTCTCGGACAGGGGTACGGTCAGCCCCAGCATTTT.

In this sample, this clonotype turned up many times. V gene TRBV12-3 or TRBV12-4 combines with J gene TRBJ1-2; D perhaps matches TRBD1 (6 bases). V was clipped by 4 bases and J by 6 bases, with 21 bases between them. This CDR3 spans 16 amino acids. CDR3: CASSSSLIQGSHGYTF. Here the CDR3 DNA reads TGTGCCAGCAGTTCGAGTCTGATACAGGGTAGCCATGGCTACACCTTC.

In this sample, this clonotype turned up many times. The chain joins TRBV4-2 to TRBJ2-7, with 7 bases lining up with TRBD2. V was clipped by 4 bases and J by 0 bases; unmatched bases: 9. CDR1 and CDR2 from the germline V gene are LGHNA and YNFKEQ. CDR3 length: 16 amino acids. The CDR3 region has the DNA TGTGCCAGCAGCCCGGAAGCGGGGCCCAGCTCCTACGAGCAGTACTTC. Translating gives CASSPEAGPSSYEQYF.

The table lists this clonotype with many counts. This chain joins TRBV7-2 and TRBJ1-1; D might be TRBD1 (6 bases). Trimming pared 4 bases from V and 1 base from J, leaving 10 bases between. Germline V gives CDR1 SGHTA, CDR2 FQGNSA. This CDR3 comprises 14 residues. The CDR3 region is CASSWDTPNTEAFF. In DNA, the CDR3 is TGTGCCAGCAGCTGGGACACACCGAACACTGAAGCTTTCTTT. Filled out from reference TRBV7-2 and TRBJ1-1, the complete variable domain reads GAGVSQSPSNKVTEKGKDVELRCDPISGHTALYWYRQSLGQGLEFLIYFQGNSAPDKSGLPSDRFSAERTGGSVSTLTIQRTQQEDSAVYLCASSWDTPNTEAFFGQGTRLTVV.

Only a few counts were recorded for this clonotype. This may stem from a read error, because a much larger clone lies one nucleotide away. This chain connects TRBV2 to TRBJ1-5; weak D call: TRBD1 (5 bases). The length of the CDR3 is 14 residues. CDR1 and CDR2 (germline): SNHLY, FYNNEI. Deletions cut 11 bases from V and 1 base from J, with 15 bases between. CDR3 nucleotides: TGTGCCGGCACACAGGTTCCGAGCAATCAGCCCCAGCATTTT. It translates to CAGTQVPSNQPQHF. The entire variable domain, with the rest obtained from reference TRBV2 and TRBJ1-5, is as follows: EPEVTQTPSHQVTQMGQEVILRCVPISNHLYFYWYRQILGQKVEFLVSFYNNEISEKSEIFDDQFSVERPDGSNFTLKIRSTKLEDSAMYFCAGTQVPSNQPQHFGDGTRLSIL.

This clonotype appeared many times. The CDR3 region has the DNA TGCGCCAGCAGTCAATCCGGCAGGGGGCTTGGATTCCGTCAGCCCCAGCATTTT. This codes for CASSQSGRGLGFRQPQHF. V is TRBV23-1 and J is TRBJ1-5, with 8 nucleotides matching TRBD1. TRBV23-1 has ORF status, its function being uncertain. J lost 6 bases, V lost 0 bases, and 13 bases had no gene match. CDR3 length equals 18 residues.

This clonotype was observed at least ten times. The chain carries TRBV20-1 and TRBJ2-2, with D perhaps matching TRBD2 (6 bases). Per the germline V gene, CDR1 is DFQATT and CDR2 is SNEGSKA (reference sequence). V lost 6 bases and J 2 bases, leaving 10 bases between the germline ends. The length of the CDR3 is 13 residues. In DNA form, the CDR3 reads TGCAGTGCCAGTAGCGGTAACACCGGGGAGCTGTTTTTT. This codes for CSASSGNTGELFF.

This clonotype was detected many times. The chain has TRBV6-6 and TRBJ1-5, with D uncertain. The V gene lost 3 bases and the J gene lost 6 bases, with 18 bases spanning the gap. This CDR3 is 16 amino acids long. Germline V gives CDR1 MNHNY, CDR2 SVGAGI (reference sequence). CDR3 in DNA: TGTGCCAGCAGTTATCATATCGTCTCTCCGGGTCAGCCCCAGCATTTT. Translation gives CASSYHIVSPGQPQHF.

This clonotype was seen at least ten times. The rearrangement uses TRBV14 and TRBJ2-7; D perhaps matches TRBD1 (6 bases). V lost 3 bases, J lost 7 bases, and 10 bases lay in between. The CDR3 is made up of 12 amino acids. The germline V gene encodes CDR1 SGHDN and CDR2 FVKESK. For the CDR3, the DNA is TGTGCCAGCAGCCAGGGGGCAAATGAGCAGTACTTC. This gives the protein CASSQGANEQYF. Variable domain in full (rest from reference TRBV14 and TRBJ2-7): EAGVTQFPSHSVIEKGQTVTLRCDPISGHDNLYWYRRVMGKEIKFLLHFVKESKQDESGMPNNRFLAERTGGTYSTLKVQPAELEDSGVYFCASSQGANEQYFGPGTRLTVT.

Notes on this clonotype: Possible read error: a much larger clone is one base away. The chain has TRBV4-3 and TRBJ1-2; possible D gene TRBD1, 5 bases. The CDR3 runs 15 residues. In germline, CDR1 is LGHNA, CDR2 YSLEER. V dropped 0 bases and J dropped 3 bases, with 11 bases sitting between them. CDR3 sequence reads: CASSQDRALDYGYTF. The CDR3 coding sequence is TGCGCCAGCAGCCAAGACAGGGCTCTGGACTATGGCTACACCTTC.

Ten or more counts support this clonotype. The rearrangement links TRBV4-2 to TRBJ2-7, with 7 bases identical to TRBD2. The germline CDR1 and CDR2 sequences are LGHNA and YNFKEQ. The CDR3 has 19 amino acids. The V segment lost 4 bases and the J segment 0 bases; nucleotides outside the gene matches: 18. The CDR3, as DNA: TGTGCCAGCAGCCTCCGAGTTTCAGGGCGGCGGGGGAGCTCCTACGAGCAGTACTTC. Its protein product is CASSLRVSGRRGSSYEQYF.

This clonotype was found many times. The V and J genes are TRBV19 and TRBJ2-4; 8 nucleotides agree with TRBD1. Germline V gene data show CDR1 as LNHDA and CDR2 as SQIVND (reference sequence). The CDR3 has 15 residues. V lost 3 bases and J lost 13; bases outside the gene matches: 14. The CDR3 sequence is CASSIGFPGGEWQYF. The CDR3 nucleotides are TGTGCCAGTAGTATCGGCTTTCCAGGGGGCGAGTGGCAGTACTTC.

This clonotype was seen many times. The genes are TRBV7-9 and TRBJ2-3; D is unresolved. Trimming stripped 0 bases from V and 0 bases from J, with 7 bases between. Germline V gene lookup returns CDR1 SEHNR and CDR2 FQNEAQ (reference sequence). The CDR3 contains 15 residues. The CDR3 nucleotides read TGTGCCAGCAGCTTAGCGGCGGCTAGCACAGATACGCAGTATTTT. Its protein is CASSLAAASTDTQYF. Full variable domain (remainder filled in from reference TRBV7-9 and TRBJ2-3): DTGVSQNPRHKITKRGQNVTFRCDPISEHNRLYWYRQTLGQGPEFLTYFQNEAQLEKSRLLSDRFSAERPKGSFSTLEIQRTEQGDSAMYLCASSLAAASTDTQYFGPGTRLTVL.

CDR3 in DNA: TGCAGCGTTGAAATAGTCACAGATACGCAGTATTTT. Encoded protein: CSVEIVTDTQYF. This sequence joins TRBV29-1 and TRBJ2-3; the D is unclear. Trimming took 2 bases from V and 2 from J, leaving 5 bases between them. The CDR3 totals 12 residues. Per germline, CDR1 SQVTM and CDR2 ANQGSEA.

This clonotype was detected ten times or more. The chain couples TRBV20-1 to TRBJ1-1; D perhaps matches TRBD1 (6 bases). V was clipped by 2 bases and J by 7 bases, with 11 bases between them. There are 12 residues in the CDR3. Germline-derived CDR1 and CDR2 are DFQATT and SNEGSKA (reference sequence). The CDR3 DNA follows: TGCAGTGCTAGAAGTGACAGGCTTGAAGCTTTCTTT. Translation gives CSARSDRLEAFF.

With regard to this clonotype: The junction departs from the called germline gene at one end, perhaps through a read error. The chain carries TRBV7-9 and TRBJ2-7, with D perhaps TRBD1 (5 bases). This CDR3 is built from 12 residues. CDR1 SEHNR and CDR2 FQNEAQ come from the germline V gene (reference sequence). In DNA, the CDR3 is TGTGCCAGCAAGTTCGACAGTTACGGGCAGTACTTC. Translation gives CASKFDSYGQYF.

The gene calls are TRBV28 and TRBJ2-3; possibly TRBD2 for D (5 bases). Germline V gene data show CDR1 as MDHEN and CDR2 as SYDVKM. The CDR3 is 15 amino acids. With 4 bases removed from V and 4 bases from J, the gap between germline ends came to 15 bases. CDR3 protein: CASSSISSRPDTQYF. DNA for the CDR3: TGTGCCAGCAGTTCCATCTCTAGCCGCCCAGATACGCAGTATTTT.

This clonotype was recorded many times. CDR3: CASSDSSGVTDTQYF. The CDR3 coding sequence is TGCGCCAGCAGTGATTCTAGCGGGGTTACAGATACGCAGTATTTT. V is TRBV10-2 and J is TRBJ2-3; 9 bases match TRBD2. The ends lost 3 bases at V and 3 bases at J; junction bases unmatched: 4. The CDR3 consists of 15 residues. Germline V gene data show CDR1 as WSHSY and CDR2 as SAAADI.

This clonotype was picked up one time. With a much larger clone just one base away, this may be a read error. The CDR3 spells CASSLRSSTDTQYF. The DNA for the CDR3 is TGTGCCAGCAGTTTAAGGAGTAGCACAGATACGCAGTATTTT. This rearrangement joins TRBV12-3 or TRBV12-4 to TRBJ2-3; no reliable D call. V was clipped by 2 bases and J by 0 bases, with 6 bases between them. There are 14 residues in the CDR3.

This clonotype was seen many times. This sequence joins TRBV6-2 or TRBV6-3 and TRBJ1-1; D uncertain. CDR1 and CDR2 (germline): MNHEY, SVGEGT. This CDR3 contains 16 residues. Deletions cut 5 bases from V and 0 bases from J, with 16 bases between. The CDR3: CASSPKVYNLNTEAFF. The CDR3 DNA is TGTGCCAGCAGTCCCAAGGTCTACAACCTGAACACTGAAGCTTTCTTT.

Worth noting for this clonotype: With a much larger clone just one base away, this may be a read error. This rearrangement joins TRBV4-3 to TRBJ2-1, with D perhaps given as TRBD1 or TRBD2 (5 bases each). Germline assignment: CDR1 LGHNA and CDR2 YSLEER. V lost 4 bases, J lost 9 bases, and 19 bases lay in between. The CDR3 is 15 amino acids. The CDR3 is CASSRVLSGRGEQFF. In nucleotides, the CDR3 is TGCGCCAGCAGCCGAGTTCTTTCGGGACGGGGTGAGCAGTTCTTC.

By share of the sample, this clonotype is medium-sized (0.01 to 0.1%). The chain links TRBV23-1 to TRBJ1-5; D is uncertain. TRBV23-1 is labeled an ORF, and its function is uncertain. The V gene lost 3 bases and the J gene lost 3 bases, with 9 bases spanning the gap. The CDR3 sequence is 14 residues long. DNA of the CDR3: TGCGCCAGCAGTCACCGACACTACAATCAGCCCCAGCATTTT. Its translation is CASSHRHYNQPQHF.

By share, this clonotype ranks as medium-sized. The rearrangement uses TRBV7-9 and TRBJ2-7; D is possibly TRBD2 (5 bases). The CDR3 length is 12 residues. CDR1 and CDR2 from the germline V gene are SEHNR and FQNEAQ (reference sequence). V was shortened by 5 bases and J by 10 bases, with 15 bases between the two germline ends. CDR3 amino acids: CASSHGSSDQYF. The CDR3 DNA sequence: TGTGCCAGCAGCCACGGTAGTAGCGATCAGTACTTC.

V gene TRBV4-3 combines with J gene TRBJ2-1; D uncertain. The V and J ends lost 0 bases and 4 bases respectively, with 10 bases between them. Germline CDR1 and CDR2: LGHNA and YSLEER. The CDR3 consists of 15 residues. For the CDR3, the DNA is TGCGCCAGCAGCCAAGACACACCCAGATACAATGAGCAGTTCTTC. Amino acids: CASSQDTPRYNEQFF.

This clonotype was seen repeatedly, ten times or more. J is TRBJ2-1 and V is TRBV25-1; D unclear. V lost 6 bases to trimming and J lost 10 bases, with 22 bases between them. The CDR3 runs 15 residues. Germline V gives CDR1 MGHDK, CDR2 SYGVNS. The CDR3 DNA reads as TGTGCCAGCAGCGAAGTCGGAGCCCGCTTGGAAGAGCAGTTCTTC. It is translated as CASSEVGARLEEQFF. Full variable domain (outside the CDR3, taken from reference TRBV25-1 and TRBJ2-1): EADIYQTPRYLVIGTGKKITLECSQTMGHDKMYWYQQDPGMELHLIHYSYGVNSTEKGDLSSESTVSRIRTEHFPLTLESARPSHTSQYLCASSEVGARLEEQFFGPGTRLTVL.

This clonotype has a single count. The chain carries TRBV7-9 and TRBJ2-7; D unclear. Deletions cut 2 bases from V and 0 bases from J, with 14 bases between. Per the germline V gene, CDR1 is SEHNR and CDR2 is FQNEAQ (reference sequence). The CDR3 covers 16 residues. The DNA for the CDR3 is TGTGCCAGCAGCTTATCGGGCGGCCGCTTCTCCTACGAGCAGTACTTC. Its translation is CASSLSGGRFSYEQYF.